This T cell receptor (beta chain) was retrieved from a study of CD8 T cells in Susac syndrome. Study-wide results and caveats: The number of Susac-specific public clones found was more than 15 in total CD8+ repertoires and five in CD8+ TEMRA repertoires. Susac CD8+ clonal expansion peaked in TEMRA cells and active patients.

V shed 2 bases and J shed 3 bases, with 17 bases lying between them. The CDR3 consists of 17 residues. Germline lookup yields CDR1 MGHRA and CDR2 YSYEKL. The study sequenced TCR beta in blood CD8+ and CD4+ T cells. When the RNA was reverse transcribed, random hexamers were used with an input of about 0.5 to 1 ug. Each CDR3 protein gets one entry after TCRdb re-called the immunoSEQ multiplex PCR reads with MiXCR. This sample yields roughly 150,000 distinct CDR3 sequences, of which just under 95% are seen a single time; roughly 0.17% belongs to the top ten. On this clonotype itself: The antigen is unknown.

The source of this sequence is a human donor with Susac syndrome. Sequenced sample: CD8+ T cells from PBMCs. The rearrangement uses TRBV4-1 and TRBJ2-4; D is possibly TRBD1 (6 bases). The CDR3 loop reads CASSQMVNRENKNIQYF. In DNA form, the CDR3 reads TGCGCCAGCAGCCAAATGGTTAACAGGGAAAACAAAAACATTCAGTACTTC.